A selection of T cell receptor beta chains follows, all from one sample in a study of T cells in Graves' hyperthyroidism and ophthalmopathy. TCRdb re-called the multiplex PCR reads through MiXCR, storing one row per CDR3 protein. The sample lists roughly 400,000 distinct CDR3 sequences, approximately 25% occurring once. Sequencing used blood. The receptors were gathered from a middle-aged man with Graves' hyperthyroidism. CDR3s include the opening cysteine and the closing phenylalanine or tryptophan. The order of the fields is V gene, clone size, J gene, D gene, CDR3 DNA, CDR3 protein. A D gene is named only where the DNA matches it firmly. Size is stated for part of the rows, as once, few or many counts, or as a class when the clone is expanded.

>TRBV3-1|.|TRBJ1-4|.
TGTGCCAGCAGCCAAGATCAGGCTGGAGATGAAAAACTGTTTTTT
CASSQDQAGDEKLFF
>TRBV2|few|TRBJ2-1|TRBD2
TGTGCCAGCAGATTTCGGACTAGCGGGAGTGATGAGCAGTTCTTC
CASRFRTSGSDEQFF
>TRBV10-2|.|TRBJ2-1|.
TGCGCCAGCGACAATGATGGGACTCCGCAGTTCTTC
CASDNDGTPQFF
>TRBV7-2|many|TRBJ2-1|.
TGTGCCAGCAGCTTAGTGTCCCCAGGGGATGAGCAGTTCTTC
CASSLVSPGDEQFF
>TRBV7-2|.|TRBJ2-5|.
TGTGCCAGCACCGTTTCGGGAATCCAAGAGACCCAGTACTTC
CASTVSGIQETQYF
>TRBV24-1|.|TRBJ2-6|.
TGTGCCACCAGTGACGTTGGGACGTCGAGCTCTGGGGCCAACGTCCTGACTTTC
CATSDVGTSSSGANVLTF
>TRBV27|.|TRBJ1-5|.
TGTGCCAGCAGTTTAGAGGGGCTTGGCAATCAGCCCCAGCATTTT
CASSLEGLGNQPQHF
>TRBV2|many|TRBJ1-2|TRBD1
TGTGCCAGCAGAGACAGGGCAGTCGATGGCTACACCTTC
CASRDRAVDGYTF
>TRBV30|.|TRBJ2-5|TRBD2
TGTGCCTGGGTCCCGGGACTAGCGAACCAAGAGACCCAGTACTTC
CAWVPGLANQETQYF
>TRBV30|.|TRBJ1-5|TRBD1
TGTGCCTGGAGTGATGAGGGGGCGATTGGCAATCAGCCCCAGCATTTT
CAWSDEGAIGNQPQHF
>TRBV3-1|many|TRBJ2-7|.
TGTGCCAGCAGCGGACAGACGGTCTCCTACGAGCAGTACTTC
CASSGQTVSYEQYF